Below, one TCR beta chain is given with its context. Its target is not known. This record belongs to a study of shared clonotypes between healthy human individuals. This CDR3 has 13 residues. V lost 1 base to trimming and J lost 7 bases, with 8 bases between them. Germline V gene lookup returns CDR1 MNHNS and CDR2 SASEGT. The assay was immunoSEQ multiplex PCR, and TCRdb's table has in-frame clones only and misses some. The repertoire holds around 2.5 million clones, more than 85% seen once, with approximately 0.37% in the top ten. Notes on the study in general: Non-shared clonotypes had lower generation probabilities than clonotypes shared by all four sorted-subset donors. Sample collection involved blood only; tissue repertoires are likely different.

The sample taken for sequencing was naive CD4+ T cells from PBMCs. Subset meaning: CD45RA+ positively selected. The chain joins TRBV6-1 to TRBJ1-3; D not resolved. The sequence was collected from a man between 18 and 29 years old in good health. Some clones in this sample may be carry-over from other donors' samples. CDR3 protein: CASSEGGKNTIYF. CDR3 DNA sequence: TGTGCCAGCAGTGAAGGAGGGAAGAACACCATATATTTT.